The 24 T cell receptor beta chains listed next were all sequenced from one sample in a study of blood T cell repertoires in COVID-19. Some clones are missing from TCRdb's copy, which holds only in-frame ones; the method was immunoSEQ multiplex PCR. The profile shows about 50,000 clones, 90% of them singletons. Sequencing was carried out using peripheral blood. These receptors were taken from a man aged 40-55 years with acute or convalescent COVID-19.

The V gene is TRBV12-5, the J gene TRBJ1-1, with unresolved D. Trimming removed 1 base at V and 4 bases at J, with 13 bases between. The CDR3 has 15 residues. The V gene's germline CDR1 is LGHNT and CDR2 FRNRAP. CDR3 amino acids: CASGLDLGVGTEAFF. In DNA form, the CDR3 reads TGTGCTAGTGGTTTGGACTTGGGAGTCGGCACTGAAGCTTTCTTT.

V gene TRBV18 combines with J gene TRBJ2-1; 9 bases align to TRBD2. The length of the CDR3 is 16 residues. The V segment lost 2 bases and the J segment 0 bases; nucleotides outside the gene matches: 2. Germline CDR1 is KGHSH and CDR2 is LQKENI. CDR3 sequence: CASSPGSGSSYNEQFF. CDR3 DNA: TGTGCCAGCTCACCAGGTAGCGGGAGCTCCTACAATGAGCAGTTCTTC.

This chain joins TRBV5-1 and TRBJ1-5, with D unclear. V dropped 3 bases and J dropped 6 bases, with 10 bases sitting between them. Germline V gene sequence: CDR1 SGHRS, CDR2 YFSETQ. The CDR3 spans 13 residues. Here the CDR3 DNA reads TGCGCCAGCAGCTATCAAACGGGTCAGCCCCAGCATTTT. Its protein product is CASSYQTGQPQHF.

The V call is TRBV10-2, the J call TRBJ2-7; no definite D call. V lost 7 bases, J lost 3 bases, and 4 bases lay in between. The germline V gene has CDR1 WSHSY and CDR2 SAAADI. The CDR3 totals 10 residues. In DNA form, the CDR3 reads TGCGCCAGCATCAGCTACGAGCAGTACTTC. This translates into CASISYEQYF.

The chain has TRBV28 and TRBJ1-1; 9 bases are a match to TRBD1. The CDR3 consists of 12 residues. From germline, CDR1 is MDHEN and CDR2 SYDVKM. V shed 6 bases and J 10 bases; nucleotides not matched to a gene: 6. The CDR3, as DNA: TGTGCCAGCAGCCTCCCGGGACAGGGAGCTTTCTTT. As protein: CASSLPGQGAFF.

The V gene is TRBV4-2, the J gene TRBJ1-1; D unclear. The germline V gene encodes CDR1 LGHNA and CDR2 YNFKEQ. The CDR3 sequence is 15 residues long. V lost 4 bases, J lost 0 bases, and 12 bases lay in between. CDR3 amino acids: CASSLSTGLNTEAFF. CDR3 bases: TGTGCCAGCAGCCTTTCGACGGGTTTGAACACTGAAGCTTTCTTT.

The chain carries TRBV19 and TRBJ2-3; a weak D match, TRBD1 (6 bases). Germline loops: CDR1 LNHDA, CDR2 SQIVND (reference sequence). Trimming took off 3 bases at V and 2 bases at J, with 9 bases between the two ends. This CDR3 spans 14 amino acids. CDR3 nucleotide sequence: TGTGCCAGTAGTATTAGGGACACCACAGATACGCAGTATTTT. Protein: CASSIRDTTDTQYF.

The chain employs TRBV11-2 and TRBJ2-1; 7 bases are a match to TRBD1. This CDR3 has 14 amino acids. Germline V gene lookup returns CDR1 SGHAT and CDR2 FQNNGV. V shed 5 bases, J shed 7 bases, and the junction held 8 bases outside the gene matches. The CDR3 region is CASSPTGIWNEQFF. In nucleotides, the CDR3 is TGTGCCAGCAGCCCGACAGGGATATGGAATGAGCAGTTCTTC. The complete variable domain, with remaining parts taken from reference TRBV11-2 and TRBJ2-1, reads EAGVAQSPRYKIIEKRQSVAFWCNPISGHATLYWYQQILGQGPKLLIQFQNNGVVDDSQLPKDRFSAERLKGVDSTLKIQPAKLEDSAVYLCASSPTGIWNEQFFGPGTRLTVL.

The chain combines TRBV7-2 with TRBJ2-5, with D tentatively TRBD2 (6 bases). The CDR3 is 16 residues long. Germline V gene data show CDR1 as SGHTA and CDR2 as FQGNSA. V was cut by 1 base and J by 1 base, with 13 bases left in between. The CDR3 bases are TGTGCCAGCAGCTTAGGCGCGGGGAGGATCCAAGAGACCCAGTACTTC. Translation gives CASSLGAGRIQETQYF.

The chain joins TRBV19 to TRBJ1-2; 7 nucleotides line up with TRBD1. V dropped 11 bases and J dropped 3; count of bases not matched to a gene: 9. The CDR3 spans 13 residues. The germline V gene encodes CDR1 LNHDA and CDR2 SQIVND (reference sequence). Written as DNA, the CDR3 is TGTGCCGGAAGCACAGGGGATTACTATGGCTACACCTTC. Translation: CAGSTGDYYGYTF.

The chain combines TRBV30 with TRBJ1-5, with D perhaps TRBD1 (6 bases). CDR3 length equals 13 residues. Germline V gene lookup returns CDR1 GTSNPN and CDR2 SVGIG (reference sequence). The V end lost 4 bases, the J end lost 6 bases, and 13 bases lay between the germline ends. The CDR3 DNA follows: TGTGCCTGGAAGGAGTCAGGGGCTCAGCCCCAGCATTTT. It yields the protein CAWKESGAQPQHF.

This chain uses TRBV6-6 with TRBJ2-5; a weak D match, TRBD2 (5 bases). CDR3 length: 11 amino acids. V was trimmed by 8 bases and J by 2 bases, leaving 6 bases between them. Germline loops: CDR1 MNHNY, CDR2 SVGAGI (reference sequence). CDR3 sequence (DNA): TGTGCCAGCGAGCGGCAAGAGACCCAGTACTTC. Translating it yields CASERQETQYF.

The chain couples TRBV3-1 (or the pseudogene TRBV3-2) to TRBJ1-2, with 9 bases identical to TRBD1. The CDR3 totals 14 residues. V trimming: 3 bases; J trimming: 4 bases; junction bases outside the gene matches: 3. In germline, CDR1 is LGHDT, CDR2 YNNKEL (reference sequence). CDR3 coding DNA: TGTGCCAGCAGCCAGACGACAGGGGGCTATGGCTACACCTTC. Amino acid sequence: CASSQTTGGYGYTF.

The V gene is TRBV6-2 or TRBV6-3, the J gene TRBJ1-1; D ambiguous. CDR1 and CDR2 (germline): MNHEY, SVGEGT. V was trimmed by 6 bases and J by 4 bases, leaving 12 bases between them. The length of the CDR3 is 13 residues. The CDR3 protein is CASSRIEGTEAFF. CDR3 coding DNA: TGTGCCAGCAGCCGGATCGAGGGCACTGAAGCTTTCTTT.

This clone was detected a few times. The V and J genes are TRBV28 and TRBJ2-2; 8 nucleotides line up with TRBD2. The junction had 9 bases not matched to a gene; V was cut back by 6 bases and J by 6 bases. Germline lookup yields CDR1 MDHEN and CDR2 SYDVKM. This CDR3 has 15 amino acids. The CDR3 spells CASSLSGMIAGELFF. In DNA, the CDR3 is TGTGCCAGCAGCCTTAGCGGGATGATAGCCGGGGAGCTGTTTTTT.

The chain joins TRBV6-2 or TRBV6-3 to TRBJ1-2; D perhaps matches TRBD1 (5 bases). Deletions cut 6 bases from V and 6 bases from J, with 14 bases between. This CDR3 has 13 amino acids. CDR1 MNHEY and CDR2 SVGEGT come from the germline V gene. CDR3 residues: CASSRDWVDGYTF. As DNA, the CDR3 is TGTGCCAGCAGCCGGGACTGGGTGGATGGCTACACCTTC.

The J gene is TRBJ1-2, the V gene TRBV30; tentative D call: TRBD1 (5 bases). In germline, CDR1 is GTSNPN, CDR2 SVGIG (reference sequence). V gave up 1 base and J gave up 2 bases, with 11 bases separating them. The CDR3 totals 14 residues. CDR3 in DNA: TGTGCCTGGAGTGCCGATAGGGGAAACTATGGCTACACCTTC. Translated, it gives CAWSADRGNYGYTF.

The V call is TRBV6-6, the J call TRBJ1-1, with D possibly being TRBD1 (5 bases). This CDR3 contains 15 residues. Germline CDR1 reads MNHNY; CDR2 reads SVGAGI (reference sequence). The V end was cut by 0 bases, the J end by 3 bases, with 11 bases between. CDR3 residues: CASSYSGGGYTEAFF. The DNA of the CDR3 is TGTGCCAGCAGTTACTCGGGGGGTGGGTACACTGAAGCTTTCTTT.

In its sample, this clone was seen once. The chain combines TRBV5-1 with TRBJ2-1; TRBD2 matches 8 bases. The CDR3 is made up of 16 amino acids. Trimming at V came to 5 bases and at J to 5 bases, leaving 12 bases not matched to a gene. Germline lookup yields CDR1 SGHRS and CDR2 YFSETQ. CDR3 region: CASREDTSGIDNEQFF. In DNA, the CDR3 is TGCGCCAGCAGAGAGGATACTAGCGGTATCGACAATGAGCAGTTCTTC.

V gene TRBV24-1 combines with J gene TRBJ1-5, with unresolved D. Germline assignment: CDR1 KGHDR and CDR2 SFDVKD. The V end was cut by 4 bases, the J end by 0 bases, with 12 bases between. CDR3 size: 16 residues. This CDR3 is CATSDQGDGSNQPQHF. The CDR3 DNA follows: TGTGCCACCAGTGACCAAGGAGACGGTAGCAATCAGCCCCAGCATTTT.

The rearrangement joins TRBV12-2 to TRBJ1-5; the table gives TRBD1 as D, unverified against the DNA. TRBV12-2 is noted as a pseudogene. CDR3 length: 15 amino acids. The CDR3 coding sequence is TGTGCAAGTCGCAAGGACAGGGGGGGCAATCAGCCCCAGCATTTT. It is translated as CASRKDRGGNQPQHF.

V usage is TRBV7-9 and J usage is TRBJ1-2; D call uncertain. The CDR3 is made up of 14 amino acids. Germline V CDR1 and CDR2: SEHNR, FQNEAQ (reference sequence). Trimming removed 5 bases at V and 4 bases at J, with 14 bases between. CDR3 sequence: CASSAYSALYGYTF. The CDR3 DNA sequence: TGTGCCAGCAGCGCATACAGTGCACTCTATGGCTACACCTTC.

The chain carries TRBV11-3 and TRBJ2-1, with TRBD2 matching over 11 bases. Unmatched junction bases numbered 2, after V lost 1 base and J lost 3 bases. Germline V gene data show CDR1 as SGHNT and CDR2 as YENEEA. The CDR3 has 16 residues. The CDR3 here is CASSLAGTSGYNEQFF. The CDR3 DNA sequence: TGTGCCAGCAGCTTAGCCGGGACTAGCGGCTACAATGAGCAGTTCTTC.

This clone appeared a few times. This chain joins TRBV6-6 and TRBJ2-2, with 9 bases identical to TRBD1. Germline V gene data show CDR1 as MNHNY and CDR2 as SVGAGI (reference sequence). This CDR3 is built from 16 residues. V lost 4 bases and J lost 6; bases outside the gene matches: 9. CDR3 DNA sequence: TGTGCCAGCAGTTCATCACAGGGGGCTGATGCCGGGGAGCTGTTTTTT. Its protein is CASSSSQGADAGELFF.